This T cell receptor (beta chain) was captured in a study of cytomegalovirus exposure and HLA in healthy donors. The study, taken as a whole, reports: Later analysis identified a missense DCLRE1C variant that was linked to TCR beta V- and J-gene trimming.

A note on this clone: Its antigen is unknown.

The CDR3 length is 12 residues. Trimming removed 1 base at V and 4 bases at J, with 4 bases between. Germline CDR1 SEHNR, CDR2 FQNEAQ (reference sequence). The PCR ran on 60 Vbeta and 13 Jbeta primers. The assay was immunoSEQ multiplex PCR, and TCRdb's table has in-frame clones only and misses some. Here the sample spans some 120,000 clones, over 60% being singletons. The specimen was PBMCs. The gene calls are TRBV7-9 and TRBJ1-1, with D unresolved. The sequence was obtained from a human donor in good health. The DNA for the CDR3 is TGTGCCAGCAGCTTAGGGGCCACTGAAGCTTTCTTT. This translates into CASSLGATEAFF.